The rows below give T cell receptor beta chains drawn from one sample of a study of T cell responses to AZD1222 COVID-19 vaccine. TCRdb's copy holds only in-frame clones and misses some; the assay was immunoSEQ multiplex PCR. The sample contains more than 75,000 clones, about 91% of which appear only once. Sample: peripheral blood, taken 28 days after the second AZD1222 dose. These receptors were taken from an adult who received the AZD1222 COVID-19 vaccine. CDR3s include the opening cysteine and the closing phenylalanine or tryptophan. A D gene is named only where the DNA matches it firmly. Size values are once, few and many counts, or a class for expanded clones, and some rows have none.

j_call d_call clone_size v_call cdr3_nt cdr3_aa
TRBJ1-5 NA NA TRBV18 TGTGCCAGCTCACCCCCGACAGGAAATCAGCCCCAGCATTTT CASSPPTGNQPQHF
TRBJ2-2 NA NA TRBV18 TGTGCCAGCTCACTCGCCAAGGGACGGAACACCGGGGAGCTGTTTTTT CASSLAKGRNTGELFF
TRBJ2-3 NA NA TRBV19 TGTGCCAGTAGTCACCGGGAGACCACAGATACGCAGTATTTT CASSHRETTDTQYF
TRBJ2-5 NA once TRBV6-2/TRBV6-3 TGTGCCAGCAGTTACTATGTGGGACATCTACAAGAGACCCAGTACTTC CASSYYVGHLQETQYF
TRBJ2-5 TRBD2 NA TRBV27 TGTGCCAGCAGTTTGAGTAGCGGGTTCTGGGAGACCCAGTACTTC CASSLSSGFWETQYF
TRBJ2-1 TRBD2 NA TRBV29-1 TGCAGCGTTGGACCCAACGGGAGGGATGAGCAGTTCTTC CSVGPNGRDEQFF
TRBJ1-1 NA NA TRBV5-1 TGCGCCAGCAGCTTGGAAACTTTGATGAACACTGAAGCTTTCTTT CASSLETLMNTEAFF
TRBJ2-7 NA NA TRBV21-1 TGTGCCAGCAGCAAAGCGCTAAGCAACAAGGACGAGCAGTACTTC CASSKALSNKDEQYF
TRBJ2-7 NA once TRBV6-5 TGTGCCAGCGACAGCGCTACCTACGAGCAGTACTTC CASDSATYEQYF
TRBJ1-2 NA NA TRBV30 TGTGCCTGGAGACCAACGGGGACTAACTATGGCTACACCTTC CAWRPTGTNYGYTF
TRBJ2-3 TRBD2 NA TRBV28 TGTGCCAGCCTTAGCGGGAGTAGGACAGATACGCAGTATTTT CASLSGSRTDTQYF
TRBJ2-2 TRBD1 NA TRBV7-9 TGTGCCAGCAGCTTAAGAACAGGGGGCAACACCGGGGAGCTGTTTTTT CASSLRTGGNTGELFF
TRBJ2-5 TRBD1 NA TRBV6-5 TGTGCCAGCAGCGACAGGGAAGAGACCCAGTACTTC CASSDREETQYF
TRBJ2-7 TRBD2 NA TRBV9 TGTGCCAGCAGCGCATCCGGGACTAGCATGAACGAGCAGTACTTC CASSASGTSMNEQYF
TRBJ2-7 NA NA TRBV7-2 TGTGCCAGCAGCCCCCACCCTCTGGTTGGGGCGGCTCGGTCCTACGAGCAGTACTTC CASSPHPLVGAARSYEQYF
TRBJ2-7 NA NA TRBV4-2 TGTGCCAGCAGCCAAGAAGGCTTTAACTACGAGCAGTACTTC CASSQEGFNYEQYF
TRBJ2-5 TRBD2 NA TRBV5-1 TGCGCCAGCAGCTTGGGACTAGCAGTAGAGACCCAGTACTTC CASSLGLAVETQYF
TRBJ1-1 NA NA TRBV20-1 TGCAGTGCTCCACGGGGCACTGAAGCTTTCTTT CSAPRGTEAFF
TRBJ1-2 NA NA TRBV19 TGTGCCAGTAGTGGTGGGGGCGCCGGCTATGGCTACACCTTC CASSGGGAGYGYTF
TRBJ2-7 TRBD2 NA TRBV19 TGTGCCAGTAGTCTACAGGGGACTAGCGGGAGATCCCACGAGCAGTACTTC CASSLQGTSGRSHEQYF
TRBJ2-5 TRBD1 NA TRBV7-3 TGTGCCAGCAGCCCCGGGACAGCTAGGCCGGAACAAGAGACCCAGTACTTC CASSPGTARPEQETQYF
TRBJ2-7 NA NA TRBV4-3 TGCGCCAGCAGCCAAGAGCCTAGAGGGGCCTACGAGCAGTACTTC CASSQEPRGAYEQYF
TRBJ1-1 NA NA TRBV5-5 TGTGCCAGCAGCAGAGAACCGACAGAACTGAACACTGAAGCTTTCTTT CASSREPTELNTEAFF
TRBJ2-1 TRBD2 NA TRBV19 TGTGCCAGTAGCTCGGGGACTATTTCATCTGAGCAGTTCTTC CASSSGTISSEQFF
TRBJ1-6 NA NA TRBV28 TGTGCCAGCAGGGACACAGGGACTAATTCACCCCTCCACTTT CASRDTGTNSPLHF
TRBJ1-4 NA NA TRBV28 TGTGCCAGCAGGTCCGCAGGTGAAAAACTGTTTTTT CASRSAGEKLFF
TRBJ2-7 TRBD2 NA TRBV28 TGTGCCAGCAGTTTTCGACCGCGGGGGGACGAGCAGTACTTC CASSFRPRGDEQYF
TRBJ2-3 TRBD2 NA TRBV28 TGTGCCAGCGGGAAGGCGGGAGAAACAGATACGCAGTATTTT CASGKAGETDTQYF
TRBJ2-3 NA once TRBV7-9 TGTGCCAGCAGCACTAGTACAGATACGCAGTATTTT CASSTSTDTQYF
TRBJ2-2 NA NA TRBV3-1/TRBV3-2 TGTGCCAGCAGCCAGAAACAGTACACCGGGGAGCTGTTTTTT CASSQKQYTGELFF
TRBJ2-1 TRBD2 once TRBV27 TGTGCCAGCAGGATAGCGGGAGGCCATGAGCAGTTCTTC CASRIAGGHEQFF
TRBJ1-6 NA NA TRBV6-5 TGTGCCAGCAGTTACGAAAGCCGGGATTCACCCCTCCACTTT CASSYESRDSPLHF
TRBJ2-3 NA NA TRBV5-1 TGCGCCAGCAGCTTGGACAGCACAGATACGCAGTATTTT CASSLDSTDTQYF
TRBJ2-3 TRBD1 NA TRBV5-8 TGTGCCAGCAGCTTTGGACAGGGAATATTGGATACGCAGTATTTT CASSFGQGILDTQYF
TRBJ2-2 TRBD2 NA TRBV5-1 TGCGCCAGCAGCCACACTAGCGGAGAAACCGGGGAGCTGTTTTTT CASSHTSGETGELFF
TRBJ2-3 NA NA TRBV5-8 TGTGCCAGCAGCTTGGGACAGCCTACAGATACGCAGTATTTT CASSLGQPTDTQYF
TRBJ2-5 TRBD2 NA TRBV6-6 TGTGCCAGCAGCGGGACTAGCGGGAGACGGGAGACCCAGTACTTC CASSGTSGRRETQYF
TRBJ2-1 TRBD2 NA TRBV27 TGTGCCAGCAGTTCGGGACTAGCGGGAAAGAATGAGCAGTTCTTC CASSSGLAGKNEQFF
TRBJ2-1 NA NA TRBV6-4 TGTGCCAGCACTACTAGGAGGAGCTCCTACAATGAGCAGTTCTTC CASTTRRSSYNEQFF
TRBJ1-2 NA NA TRBV3-1/TRBV3-2 TGTGCCAGCAGCCCCCGGTTCCAAGCTAACTATGGCTACACCTTC CASSPRFQANYGYTF
TRBJ1-5 NA once TRBV10-1 TGCGCCAGCAGTGAGTTAGACCGTCGACAATGGGGTCAGCCCCAGCATTTT CASSELDRRQWGQPQHF
TRBJ2-5 TRBD2 NA TRBV9 TGTGCCAGCAGCCTTGGACTAGGACTTATTGAGACCCAGTACTTC CASSLGLGLIETQYF
TRBJ2-3 NA NA TRBV3-1/TRBV3-2 TGTGCCAGCAGCCCCCAGAACACAGATACGCAGTATTTT CASSPQNTDTQYF
TRBJ1-5 TRBD1 NA TRBV28 TGTGCCATCCGGACAGGTCCGGCGGGGCAGCCCCAGCATTTT CAIRTGPAGQPQHF
TRBJ2-1 NA few TRBV21-1 TGTGCCAGCAGCAAACATGAGGGCCTGCAGTTCTTC CASSKHEGLQFF
TRBJ2-2 TRBD2 NA TRBV27 TGTGCCAGCAACACACTAGCGGGAGCGATCGGGGAGCTGTTTTTT CASNTLAGAIGELFF
TRBJ2-7 NA NA TRBV7-2 TGTGCCAGCAGCACGCGCGGGACGCAAAGCTCCTACGAGCAGTACTTC CASSTRGTQSSYEQYF
TRBJ1-3 NA NA TRBV5-6 TGTGCCAGCAGCGCCGCGAGCTCTGGAAACACCATATATTTT CASSAASSGNTIYF
TRBJ1-4 TRBD1 NA TRBV18 TGTGCCAGCTCACCGGGACAGGGAGAAAATGAAAAACTGTTTTTT CASSPGQGENEKLFF
TRBJ2-7 NA NA TRBV6-5 TGTGCCAGCACCCCTCGGGCAGGACTCTACGAGCAGTACTTC CASTPRAGLYEQYF
TRBJ2-1 TRBD2 NA TRBV24-1 TGTGCCACCAGTGATTTGCAAGCGGGAGGGCCTTATGAGCAGTTCTTC CATSDLQAGGPYEQFF
TRBJ1-5 NA NA TRBV2 TGTGCCAGCAGCGACAGGTTTGGTAATCAGCCCCAGCATTTT CASSDRFGNQPQHF
TRBJ2-6 NA NA TRBV11-1 TGTGCCAGCAGCTTATACAAGTCCTCTGGGGCCAACGTCCTGACTTTC CASSLYKSSGANVLTF